This T cell receptor (beta chain) is from a study of beta chain features in type 1 diabetes. Study-wide results and limits: When Type 1 diabetes patients were examined, their TCRB CDR3s proved moderately but significantly shorter in all four CD4+ subsets.

The CDR3 is made up of 12 amino acids. The V gene's germline CDR1 is SEHNR and CDR2 FQNEAQ (reference sequence). Trimming removed 5 bases at V and 9 bases at J, with 11 bases between. Sequencing targeted expressed TCRB transcripts, as all isolated RNA had been reverse transcribed. The protocol was immunoSEQ multiplex PCR, while the TCRdb copy is restricted to in-frame clones and leaves out a portion. In the table there are about 260,000 clones, about a fifth of which are singletons. On this clone itself: The antigen is unknown.

The sample consisted of naive CD4+ T cells from blood. The source is a woman aged 40 to 50 with type 1 diabetes. This rearrangement joins TRBV7-9 to TRBJ1-5; D is possibly TRBD1 (6 bases). CDR3 sequence (DNA): TGTGCCAGCAGCGCCCAGGGGATGCCCCAGCATTTT. This codes for CASSAQGMPQHF.